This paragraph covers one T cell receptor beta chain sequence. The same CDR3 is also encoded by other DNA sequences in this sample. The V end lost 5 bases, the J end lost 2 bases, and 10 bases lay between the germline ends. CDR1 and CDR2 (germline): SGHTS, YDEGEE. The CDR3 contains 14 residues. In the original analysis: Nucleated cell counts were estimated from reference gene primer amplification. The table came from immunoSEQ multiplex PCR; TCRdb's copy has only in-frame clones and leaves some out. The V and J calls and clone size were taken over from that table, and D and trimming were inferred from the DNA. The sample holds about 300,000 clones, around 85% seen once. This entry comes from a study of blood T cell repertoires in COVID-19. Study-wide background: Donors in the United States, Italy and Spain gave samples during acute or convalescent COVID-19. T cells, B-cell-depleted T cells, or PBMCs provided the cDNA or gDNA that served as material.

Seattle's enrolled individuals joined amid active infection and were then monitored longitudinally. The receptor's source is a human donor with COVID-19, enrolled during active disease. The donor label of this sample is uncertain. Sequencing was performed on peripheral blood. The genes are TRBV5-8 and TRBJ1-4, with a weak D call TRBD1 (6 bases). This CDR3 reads CASSLRGTNEKLFF. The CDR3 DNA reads TGTGCCAGCAGTCTCAGGGGTACTAATGAAAAACTGTTTTTT.